This T cell receptor beta chain was identified in a study of spatial heterogeneity in lung cancer. The CDR3 length is 15 residues. Germline CDR1 reads SGHTA; CDR2 reads FQGNSA. The time point: sample taken at primary tumor resection. Sequencing was performed on whole RNA extracted from tumor and nontumor lung tissue, or from frozen PBMC, and the material was left unsorted. Samples came from around 70 TRACERx patients with untreated early-stage lung cancer. All TCR cDNA molecules were individually tagged with a unique molecular identifier. MiXCR, applied by TCRdb to the 5' RACE reads, yields one record per CDR3 protein. Counted here are 10,000 to 15,000 distinct CDR3 sequences, around 15% occurring once; the ten biggest clones make up under 45%. In the case of this clonotype: One end of the junction varies from germline; a read error may be responsible.

This sequence was found in a male donor with early-stage non-small cell lung cancer. Sequencing was performed on PBMCs, taken at surgery. The rearrangement links TRBV7-2 to TRBJ2-2, with 12 bases aligning to TRBD2. The DNA of the CDR3 is TGTGTCAGCAGCTCCCCTAGCGGGGGGGCCGGGGAGCTGTTTTTT. This translates into CVSSSPSGGAGELFF.